Sequencing of this T cell receptor (beta chain) was carried out in a study of T cell repertoires in cytomegalovirus infection. Trimming removed 5 bases from V and 6 bases from J, with 16 bases in between. The germline gives CDR1 LNHDA, CDR2 SQIVND (reference sequence). The CDR3 contains 15 residues. TCRdb reprocessed the reads with MiXCR, giving one entry per CDR3 protein. The sample lists 210,000 or so distinct CDR3 sequences, roughly 6.5% seen once, with more than 5.5% in the top ten. The TCR comes from a human donor in good health (CMV status not recorded). Some clones in this sample may be carry-over from other donors' samples. This chain links TRBV19 with TRBJ2-2; D may be TRBD2 (5 bases). Input material: PBMCs. The CDR3 sequence is CASSPRGSQAGELFF. The CDR3 coding sequence is TGTGCCAGTAGTCCCCGAGGGAGCCAGGCCGGGGAGCTGTTTTTT.